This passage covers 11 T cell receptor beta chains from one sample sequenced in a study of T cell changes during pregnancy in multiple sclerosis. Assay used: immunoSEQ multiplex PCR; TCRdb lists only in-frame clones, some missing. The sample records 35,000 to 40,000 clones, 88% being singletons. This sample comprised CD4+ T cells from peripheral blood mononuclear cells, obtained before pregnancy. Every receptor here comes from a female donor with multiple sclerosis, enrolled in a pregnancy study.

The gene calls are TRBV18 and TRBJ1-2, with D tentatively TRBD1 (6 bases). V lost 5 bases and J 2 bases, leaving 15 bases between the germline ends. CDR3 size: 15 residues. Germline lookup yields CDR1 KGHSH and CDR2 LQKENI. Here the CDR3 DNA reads TGTGCCAGCTCAACAGGTTCGGACAGAAACTATGGCTACACCTTC. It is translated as CASSTGSDRNYGYTF.

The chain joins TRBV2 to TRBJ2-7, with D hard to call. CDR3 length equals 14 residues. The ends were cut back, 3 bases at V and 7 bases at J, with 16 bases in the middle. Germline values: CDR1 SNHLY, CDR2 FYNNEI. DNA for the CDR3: TGTGCCAGCAGTGATGTGCTGGCTAGTGGGGAGCAGTACTTC. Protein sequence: CASSDVLASGEQYF.

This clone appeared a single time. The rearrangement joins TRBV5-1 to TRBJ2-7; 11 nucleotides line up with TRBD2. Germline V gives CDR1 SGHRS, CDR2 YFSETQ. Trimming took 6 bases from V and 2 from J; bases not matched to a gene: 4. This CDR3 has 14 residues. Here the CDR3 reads CASTLAGGAYEQYF. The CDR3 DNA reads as TGCGCCAGCACCCTAGCGGGAGGTGCCTACGAGCAGTACTTC.

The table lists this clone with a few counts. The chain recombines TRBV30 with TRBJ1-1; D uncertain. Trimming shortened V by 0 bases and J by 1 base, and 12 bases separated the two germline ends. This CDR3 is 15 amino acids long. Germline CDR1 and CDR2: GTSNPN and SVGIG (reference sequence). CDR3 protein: CAWSVLWAGNTEAFF. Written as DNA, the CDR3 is TGTGCCTGGAGTGTATTATGGGCGGGGAACACTGAAGCTTTCTTT.

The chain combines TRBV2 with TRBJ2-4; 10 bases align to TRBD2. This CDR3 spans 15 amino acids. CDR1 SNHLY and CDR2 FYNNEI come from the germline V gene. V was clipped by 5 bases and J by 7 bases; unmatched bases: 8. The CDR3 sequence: CASSPAAGGRNIQYF. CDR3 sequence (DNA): TGTGCCAGCAGTCCTGCAGCGGGAGGGAGGAACATTCAGTACTTC.

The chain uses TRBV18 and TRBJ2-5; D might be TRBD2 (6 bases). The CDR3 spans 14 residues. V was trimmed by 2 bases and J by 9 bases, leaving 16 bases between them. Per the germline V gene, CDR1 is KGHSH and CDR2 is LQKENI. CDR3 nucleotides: TGTGCCAGCTCACCATCTACTAGCCCTAGCCCCCAGTACTTC. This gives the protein CASSPSTSPSPQYF.

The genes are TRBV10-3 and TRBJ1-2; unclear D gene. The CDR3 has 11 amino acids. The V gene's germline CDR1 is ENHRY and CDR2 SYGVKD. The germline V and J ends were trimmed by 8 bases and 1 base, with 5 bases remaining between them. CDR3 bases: TGTGCCATCGCAGATAACTATGGCTACACCTTC. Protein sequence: CAIADNYGYTF.

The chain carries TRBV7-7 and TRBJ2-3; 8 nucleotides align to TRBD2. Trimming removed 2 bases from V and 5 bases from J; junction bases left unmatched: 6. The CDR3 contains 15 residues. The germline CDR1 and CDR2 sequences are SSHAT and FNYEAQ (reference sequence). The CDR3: CASSLTSGGGDTQYF. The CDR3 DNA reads TGTGCCAGCAGCTTAACTAGCGGAGGTGGAGATACGCAGTATTTT. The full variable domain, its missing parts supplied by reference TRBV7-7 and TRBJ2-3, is GAGVSQSPRYKVTKRGQDVTLRCDPISSHATLYWYQQALGQGPEFLTYFNYEAQPDKSGLPSDRFSAERPEGSISTLTIQRTEQRDSAMYRCASSLTSGGGDTQYFGPGTRLTVL.

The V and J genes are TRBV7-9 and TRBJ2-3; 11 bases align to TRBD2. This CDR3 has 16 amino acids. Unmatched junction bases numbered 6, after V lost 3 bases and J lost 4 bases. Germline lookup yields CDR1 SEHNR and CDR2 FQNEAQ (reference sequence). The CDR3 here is CASSFQLAGVADTQYF. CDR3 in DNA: TGTGCCAGCAGCTTCCAACTAGCGGGAGTGGCAGATACGCAGTATTTT.

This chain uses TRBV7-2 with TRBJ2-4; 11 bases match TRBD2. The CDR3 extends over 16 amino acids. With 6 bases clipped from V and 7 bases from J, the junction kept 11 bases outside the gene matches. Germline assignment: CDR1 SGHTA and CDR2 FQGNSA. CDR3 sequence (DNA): TGTGCCAGCAGTTCCGGGACTAGCGGAGGCACCAACATTCAGTACTTC. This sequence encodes CASSSGTSGGTNIQYF.

The CDR3 nucleotides read TGTGCCAGCAGCCCCATGGACAGGGGAGACACTGAAGCTTTCTTT. The encoded protein is CASSPMDRGDTEAFF. This chain links TRBV5-6 with TRBJ1-1; TRBD1 matches 9 bases. The CDR3 contains 15 residues. Germline V lookup: CDR1 SGHDT, CDR2 YYEEEE. The J segment lost 3 bases and the V segment lost 4 bases, leaving 7 bases of the junction unmatched.